This TCR beta chain comes out of a study of CXCR3-negative and CXCR3-positive naive CD8 T cells. Whole-study context: The TRB read total, some 140 million, broke down to about 1.5 +/- 0.3 million reads per library.

Study-wide results and caveats: TRB CDR3s of CXCR3-positive naive cells were more hydrophobic than those of CXCR3-negative naive cells. Cryopreservation partially lowered CXCR3 expression, so most assays used fresh PBMCs.

UMI-labeled TRB cDNA libraries were prepared by 5' RACE. TCRdb processed the 5' RACE reads again and assigns one entry to each CDR3 protein, with no DNA. This sample's clone table lists tens of thousands of distinct CDR3 sequences. CDR3 length equals 15 residues. Looked up from germline, CDR1 is MDHEN and CDR2 is SYDVKM. To note about this clonotype: Its antigen is not identified.

The specimen was naive CXCR3+ CD8+ T cells from blood. As for subset: CD45RO-CCR7+CD27+CD95- naive CD8+ T cells expressing CXCR3 (TNR3+). The TCR originated in a human donor in good health. Some clones in this sample may be carry-over from other donors' samples. The rearrangement links TRBV28 to TRBJ2-7; TCRdb selects TRBD1, and the lack of DNA leaves this call unchecked. CDR3 sequence reads: CASSLTGTSAGEQYF.